These T cell receptor beta chains were read from a single sample in a study of response to subunit inactivated influenza vaccine. Each CDR3 protein gets one entry after TCRdb re-called the RT-PCR reads with MiXCR. This sample carries around 600,000 distinct CDR3 sequences, around 11% of them seen once, and the ten largest clones take approximately 10%. These data were likewise used in another study, on T cells expressing NK-cell markers.

The specimen comprised PBMCs from blood, sampled on the day of vaccination. These TCRs come from a man aged 45-60 years who received an inactivated influenza vaccine. Both conserved end residues are trimmed from each CDR3. Fields, in order: D gene, V gene, CDR3 length, CDR3 protein. D genes are given only for firm matches.

.,TRBV5-8,14,ASSLGDVLAKNIQY
.,TRBV9,15,ASSVTTGRGTQETQY
.,TRBV10-2,14,ASSENLLPNTGELF
TRBD1,TRBV29-1,11,SVEGTGGYEQY
TRBD2,TRBV27,16,ASSLFPTGGPYYNEQF
.,TRBV29-1,15,SVEKGFPLTSTDTQY
TRBD2,TRBV20-1,11,SAPRAGRETQY
.,TRBV28,10,ASSLAFTEAF
.,TRBV15,12,ATSMTGAKNIQY
TRBD1,TRBV29-1,16,SVEEGYRGRGGTGELF
.,TRBV28,14,ASSFNYGGGQETQY
TRBD1,TRBV7-2,14,ASSSPGQGAGETQY
.,TRBV20-1,13,SARRSRAGNQPQH
.,TRBV30,10,AWSVNYYEQY
.,TRBV4-3,13,ASSQYRDGPYEQY
.,TRBV24-1,13,ATRERRGGTDTQY
TRBD2,TRBV5-1,14,ASSLDSGGQYNEQF
.,TRBV7-8,13,ASSFNAVSGNTIY
.,TRBV2,11,ASRWALHQPQH
TRBD2,TRBV20-1,14,SARDPRTSGPYEQY
.,TRBV20-1,10,SASGTQETQY
TRBD2,TRBV20-1,16,SARTIALSGRAYNEQF
TRBD1,TRBV12-3/TRBV12-4,11,ASRTGFPDTQY
.,TRBV7-9,13,ASSLEAPGTNEQF
.,TRBV18,10,ASSPPGTEAF
TRBD1,TRBV5-1,12,ASSAATGGETQY
TRBD2,TRBV6-1,14,ASSTQTSMNTGELF
.,TRBV7-9,13,ASRTRTVGSEKLF
.,TRBV29-1,11,SVEAGSSYGYT
.,TRBV5-1,12,ASTPGQLNTEAF
.,TRBV20-1,13,SARAPGHLQETQY
.,TRBV7-3,14,ASSPGPAGGTDTQY
.,TRBV25-1,11,ASNRQGVSPLH
.,TRBV7-6,13,ASSLNQGETYEQY
.,TRBV10-3,10,AISSALKGAF
TRBD1,TRBV2,14,ASSESRTGRTGELF
.,TRBV27,12,ASSLGTIGHEQY
.,TRBV12-3/TRBV12-4,14,ASSLALVGNTDTQY
TRBD1,TRBV6-5,15,ASSYGQGASGANVLT
.,TRBV2,13,ASSPNNPGSYEQY
.,TRBV20-1,11,SARDPGPNEQF
.,TRBV6-2/TRBV6-3,13,ASSYSIGRTYEQY